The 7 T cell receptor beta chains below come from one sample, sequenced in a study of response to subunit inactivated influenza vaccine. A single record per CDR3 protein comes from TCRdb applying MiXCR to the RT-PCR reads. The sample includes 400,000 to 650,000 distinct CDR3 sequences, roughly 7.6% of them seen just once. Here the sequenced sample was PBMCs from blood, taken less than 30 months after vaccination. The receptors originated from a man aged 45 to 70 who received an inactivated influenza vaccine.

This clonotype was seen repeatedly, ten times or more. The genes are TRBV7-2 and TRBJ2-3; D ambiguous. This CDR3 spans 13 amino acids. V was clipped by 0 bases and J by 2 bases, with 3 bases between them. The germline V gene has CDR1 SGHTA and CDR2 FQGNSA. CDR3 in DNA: TGTGCCAGCAGCTTAGCGTACACAGATACGCAGTATTTT. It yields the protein CASSLAYTDTQYF.

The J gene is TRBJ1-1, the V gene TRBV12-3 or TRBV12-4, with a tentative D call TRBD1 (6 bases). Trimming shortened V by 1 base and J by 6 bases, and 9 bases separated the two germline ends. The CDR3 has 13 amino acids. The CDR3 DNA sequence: TGTGCCAGCAGTTTAGTAGGGGGATCTGAAGCTTTCTTT. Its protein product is CASSLVGGSEAFF.

This CDR3 reads CASSLAGAGTGELFF. CDR3 in DNA: TGTGCCAGCAGCTTAGCAGGGGCCGGCACCGGGGAGCTGTTTTTT. V gene TRBV5-4 combines with J gene TRBJ2-2; D is possibly TRBD1 (6 bases). The V gene lost 2 bases and the J gene lost 4 bases, with 12 bases spanning the gap. Germline values: CDR1 SGHNT, CDR2 YYREEE (reference sequence). The CDR3 is 15 amino acids.

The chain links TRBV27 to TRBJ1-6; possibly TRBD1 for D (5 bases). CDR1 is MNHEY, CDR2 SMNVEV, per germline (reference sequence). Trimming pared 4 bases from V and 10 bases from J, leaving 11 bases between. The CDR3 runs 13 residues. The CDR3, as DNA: TGTGCCAGCAGTTACAGGCAGTGGTCACCCCTCCACTTT. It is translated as CASSYRQWSPLHF.

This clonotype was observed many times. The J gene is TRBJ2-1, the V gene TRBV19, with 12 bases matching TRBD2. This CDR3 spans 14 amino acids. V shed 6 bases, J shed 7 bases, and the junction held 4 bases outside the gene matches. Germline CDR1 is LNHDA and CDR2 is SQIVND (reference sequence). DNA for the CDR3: TGTGCCAGTAGAACCGGACTAGCGGGAAATGAGCAGTTCTTC. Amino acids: CASRTGLAGNEQFF.

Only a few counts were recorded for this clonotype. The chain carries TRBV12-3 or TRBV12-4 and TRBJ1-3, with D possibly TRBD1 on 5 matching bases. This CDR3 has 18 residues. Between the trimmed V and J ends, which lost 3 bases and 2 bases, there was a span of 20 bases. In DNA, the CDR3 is TGTGCCAGCAGTTTTTTGCGATTTTGGGGGGAACCTGGAAACACCATATATTTT. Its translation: CASSFLRFWGEPGNTIYF.

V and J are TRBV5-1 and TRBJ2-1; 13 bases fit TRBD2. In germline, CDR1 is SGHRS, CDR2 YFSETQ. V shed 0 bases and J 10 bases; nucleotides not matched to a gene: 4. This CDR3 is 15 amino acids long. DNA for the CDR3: TGCGCCAGCAGCTTGGACCCGGGACTAGCGGGAGAGCAGTTCTTC. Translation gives CASSLDPGLAGEQFF.